This T cell receptor beta chain was recovered during a study of CD8+ T cells in alopecia areata. Findings and limits, study-wide: In patients, TCRs were shared less clearly than in mice, and HLA may possibly be involved. Lesional tissue from the scalp (especially in alopecia totalis/universalis) showed higher clonality than normal scalp.

It was cDNA, reverse transcribed from extracted RNA, that served as the sequencing template. The assay was immunoSEQ multiplex PCR, and TCRdb's table has in-frame clones only and misses some. The table lists around 190,000 clones, more than 50% of them singletons. Trimming at V came to 4 bases and at J to 1 base, leaving 3 bases not matched to a gene. The length of the CDR3 is 15 residues. The germline V gene encodes CDR1 ENHRY and CDR2 SYGVKD. Concerning this clone: Its target is not known.

This sequence joins TRBV10-3 and TRBJ2-5; 10 bases fit TRBD2. The sequencing sample was made of CD8+ T cells sorted from blood. The source of this sequence is a human donor in good health. CDR3 protein: CAISVTSGAQETQYF. DNA for the CDR3: TGTGCCATCAGTGTTACTAGCGGGGCCCAAGAGACCCAGTACTTC.